This T cell receptor (beta chain) was sequenced for a study of blood T cell repertoires in COVID-19 (TCRdb year 2020). Background on the whole study: Samples from collaborators originated in the United States, Italy and Spain and spanned both the acute and convalescent phases of COVID-19. The material from the prospective study consisted of cDNA or gDNA derived from T cells, B-cell-depleted T cells, or PBMCs. Subjects who had been exposed to COVID-19, were actively infected with it, or had recovered from it provided the deeply sampled blood TCRbeta repertoires that made up the dataset. The repertoires were released in a freely available public database intended as a resource for research on the immune response to SARS-CoV-2. The samples were drawn from the first 160 participants of the ongoing ImmuneRACE study and from 1,254 subjects provided by 6 global collaborators. Nearly every sample came with metadata listing a de-identified subject ID, COVID-19 status, age in years and sex. Where available, HLA class I and class II types were taken from metadata supplied by the sample provider and were not determined by assay-based typing.

As for this clone: Its antigen is currently not known. It has no much larger one-base neighbor in the sample; base qualities were not kept.

Looking up the germline V gene (reference sequence) yields CDR1 MNHEY and CDR2 SMNVEV. From V the trimming removes 6 bases and from J it removes 8 bases, while the gene matches leave 17 bases of the junction unaccounted for. The CDR3 goes from the cysteine to the phenylalanine over 16 residues. Of all the DNA, just the CDR3 is kept, 48 bases in frame from base 1. Study-wide findings and limitations: The amount of clinical and demographic metadata varied by source and participant and was provided uncurated.

The immunoSEQ Assay, a bias-controlled multiplex PCR, was used to amplify TCRbeta CDR3 regions from genomic DNA. The authors processed their data as follows. The number of nucleated cells in each sample was estimated from the amplification of reference gene primers within the assay. To quantify the absolute abundance of each unique TCRbeta CDR3 rearrangement, sequence reads were collapsed and filtered. For each sample, productive Simpson clonality was calculated as the square root of Simpson's diversity index over productive rearrangements. TCRdb holds this immuneACCESS table with in-frame rearrangements only. Some clones are missing; in checked studies, unresolved V genes explain under half, and the rest has no known cause. The V and J calls and clone size were taken over from that table, and D and trimming were inferred from the DNA. This sample holds under 200,000 clones; around nine tenths were observed only once. The ten top clones hold more than 3% of the sample.

Whole blood was collected in K2EDTA tubes by collaborating institutions according to the institutions' own protocols. Collaborator samples were shipped for TCRbeta analysis as frozen whole blood, isolated PBMCs, or DNA extracted from either sample type. The sequenced sample was peripheral blood. The source is a man between 65 and 79 years old with acute or convalescent COVID-19. The V and J genes are TRBV27 and TRBJ1-2; 8 central nucleotides agree with TRBD1. The CDR3 corresponds to CASRGLALQGAGGYTF. The DNA sequence is given as TGTGCCAGCAGAGGTCTAGCCCTTCAGGGGGCGGGCGGCTACACCTTC.